Sequencing of this TCR beta chain was carried out in a study of OX40 agonist ivuxolimab in advanced cancers. For the study at large: Partial responses, seen in three patients, involved one hepatocellular carcinoma and two cutaneous melanomas.

The ends were cut back, 6 bases at V and 0 bases at J, with 12 bases in the middle. Germline CDR1 is MDHEN and CDR2 is SYDVKM. CDR3 length equals 14 residues. Clones were read by immunoSEQ multiplex PCR, and TCRdb kept only the in-frame ones, dropping some. Of more than 65,000 clones listed, about nine tenths are singletons. The J gene is TRBJ2-7, the V gene TRBV28, with D perhaps assigned TRBD1 or TRBD2 (5 bases each). The sample was CD4+ or CD8+ T cells sorted from blood, taken in a trial of the OX40 agonist ivuxolimab. The receptor was isolated from an adult with an advanced solid tumor such as melanoma, head and neck, liver or kidney cancer. CDR3 bases: TGTGCCAGCAGGGGGACCCAAAGCTCCTACGAGCAGTACTTC. Protein product: CASRGTQSSYEQYF.